This entry lists 8 T cell receptor beta chains sequenced from one sample in a study of cytomegalovirus exposure and HLA in healthy donors (dated by TCRdb to the late 2010s). Library creation used the immunoSEQ multiplex PCR assay. For the multiplex PCR, a mixture combining 60 forward primers for TCR Vbeta segments and 13 reverse primers for TCR Jbeta segments was used. Held by TCRdb, this immuneACCESS table contains in-frame sequences only and omits some clones. Under half of the omission traces to an unresolved V gene where checked; the cause of the rest is unknown. This sample is represented by 150,000 to 200,000 clones; 70% to 90% of them were singletons. Around 0.85% of the sample comes from the top ten. What was sequenced was PBMCs. Every receptor here comes from a young woman in good health and CMV-seronegative.

This chain connects TRBV9 to TRBJ2-5; TRBD2 is a possible D gene (6 bases). The better agreement between TRBJ2-7 and the DNA end casts doubt on the J call. The CDR3 consists of 14 residues. Germline CDR1 is SGDLS and CDR2 is YYNGEE. The CDR3 region is CASSATSGSYEQYF. The CDR3 nucleotides are TGTGCCAGCAGCGCGACTAGTGGCTCCTACGAGCAGTACTTC.

About this clone: Compared with germline, one end of the junction differs, possibly owing to a read error. V usage is TRBV11-2 and J usage is TRBJ2-7, with D perhaps TRBD1 (6 bases). Germline-derived CDR1 and CDR2 are SGHAT and FQNNGV. The CDR3 length is 16 residues. The CDR3 here is CASSLGVDRRYYVQYF. CDR3 nucleotide sequence: TGTGCCAGCAGCTTAGGGGTCGACAGGAGATACTACGTGCAGTACTTC.

The chain joins TRBV27 to TRBJ1-5; weak D call: TRBD1 (6 bases). V shed 5 bases and J shed 7 bases, with 15 bases lying between them. Germline V gene lookup returns CDR1 MNHEY and CDR2 SMNVEV (reference sequence). CDR3 length equals 14 residues. DNA of the CDR3: TGTGCCAGCAGTGACGGGGCAGGGGACCAGCCCCAGCATTTT. Amino acids: CASSDGAGDQPQHF.

The gene calls are TRBV2 and TRBJ2-1; unclear D gene. The V gene lost 6 bases and the J gene lost 0 bases, with 18 bases spanning the gap. This CDR3 region has 17 residues. Germline CDR1 and CDR2: SNHLY and FYNNEI. The chain's CDR3 is CASSASALWSSYNEQFF. CDR3 bases: TGTGCCAGCAGCGCATCAGCTCTTTGGAGCTCCTACAATGAGCAGTTCTTC.

The CDR3 loop reads CASSFGGHSNQPQHF. The DNA of the CDR3 is TGTGCCAGCAGCTTCGGGGGGCATAGCAATCAGCCCCAGCATTTT. The chain is built from TRBV11-2 and TRBJ1-5; a possible D gene is TRBD1 (6 bases). The CDR3 extends over 15 amino acids. Germline lookup yields CDR1 SGHAT and CDR2 FQNNGV. The germline V and J ends were trimmed by 3 bases and 0 bases, with 9 bases remaining between them. The full variable domain, rest sourced from reference TRBV11-2 and TRBJ1-5, is EAGVAQSPRYKIIEKRQSVAFWCNPISGHATLYWYQQILGQGPKLLIQFQNNGVVDDSQLPKDRFSAERLKGVDSTLKIQPAKLEDSAVYLCASSFGGHSNQPQHFGDGTRLSIL.

The rearrangement joins TRBV4-1 to TRBJ2-1; 7 bases align to TRBD2. Germline CDR1 MGHRA, CDR2 YSYEKL. V shed 4 bases, J shed 4 bases, and the junction held 13 bases outside the gene matches. The CDR3 is made up of 17 amino acids. The CDR3 DNA follows: TGCGCCAGCAGCCTGAATCCCAGGGAGGGCATTTACAATGAGCAGTTCTTC. Residues: CASSLNPREGIYNEQFF.

This clone was found a few times. The chain employs TRBV6-1 and TRBJ1-5; the D gene is possibly TRBD1 (6 bases). V lost 0 bases to trimming and J lost 7 bases, with 22 bases between them. Per the germline V gene, CDR1 is MNHNS and CDR2 is SASEGT. There are 18 residues in the CDR3. The chain's CDR3 is CASSEALGRGASKQPQHF. DNA for the CDR3: TGTGCCAGCAGTGAAGCGCTAGGCAGGGGCGCGTCTAAACAGCCCCAGCATTTT.

This clone was seen just once. The V gene is TRBV12-5, the J gene TRBJ1-3; TRBD1 matches 7 bases. Germline-derived CDR1 and CDR2 are LGHNT and FRNRAP. The CDR3 covers 16 residues. The ends lost 2 bases at V and 0 bases at J; junction bases unmatched: 4. The CDR3 loop reads CASGLPRTGSGNTIYF. CDR3 bases: TGTGCTAGTGGTTTGCCCCGGACAGGCTCTGGAAACACCATATATTTT. The complete variable domain, with remaining parts taken from reference TRBV12-5 and TRBJ1-3, reads DARVTQTPRHKVTEMGQEVTMRCQPILGHNTVFWYRQTMMQGLELLAYFRNRAPLDDSGMPKDRFSAEMPDATLATLKIQPSEPRDSAVYFCASGLPRTGSGNTIYFGEGSWLTVV.